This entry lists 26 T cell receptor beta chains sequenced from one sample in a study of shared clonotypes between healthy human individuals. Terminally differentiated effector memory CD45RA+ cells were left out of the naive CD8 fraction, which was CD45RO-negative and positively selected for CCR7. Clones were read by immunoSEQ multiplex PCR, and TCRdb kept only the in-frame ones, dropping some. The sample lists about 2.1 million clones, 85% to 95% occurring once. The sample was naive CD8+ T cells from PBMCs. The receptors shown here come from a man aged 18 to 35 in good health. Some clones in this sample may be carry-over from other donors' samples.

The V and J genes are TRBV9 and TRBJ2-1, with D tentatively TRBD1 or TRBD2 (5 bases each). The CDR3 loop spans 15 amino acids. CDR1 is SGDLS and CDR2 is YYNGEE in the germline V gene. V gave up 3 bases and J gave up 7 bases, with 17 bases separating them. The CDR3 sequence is CASSAAGTGINEQFF. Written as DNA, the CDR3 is TGTGCCAGCAGCGCCGCCGGGACCGGAATTAATGAGCAGTTCTTC. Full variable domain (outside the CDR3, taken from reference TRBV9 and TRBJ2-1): DSGVTQTPKHLITATGQRVTLRCSPRSGDLSVYWYQQSLDQGLQFLIQYYNGEERAKGNILERFSAQQFPDLHSELNLSSLELGDSALYFCASSAAGTGINEQFFGPGTRLTVL.

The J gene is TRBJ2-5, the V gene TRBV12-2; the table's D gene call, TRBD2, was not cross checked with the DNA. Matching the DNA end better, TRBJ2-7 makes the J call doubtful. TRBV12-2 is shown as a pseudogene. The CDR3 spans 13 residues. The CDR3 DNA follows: TGTGCAAGTCGCTTATTGTATTCTTACGAGCAGTACTTC. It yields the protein CASRLLYSYEQYF.

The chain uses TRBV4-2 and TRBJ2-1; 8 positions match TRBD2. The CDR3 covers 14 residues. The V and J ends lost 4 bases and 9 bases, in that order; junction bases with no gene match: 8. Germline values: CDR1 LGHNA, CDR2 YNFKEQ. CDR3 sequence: CASSPRTSQGEQFF. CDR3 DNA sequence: TGTGCCAGCAGCCCCAGGACTAGCCAGGGTGAGCAGTTCTTC.

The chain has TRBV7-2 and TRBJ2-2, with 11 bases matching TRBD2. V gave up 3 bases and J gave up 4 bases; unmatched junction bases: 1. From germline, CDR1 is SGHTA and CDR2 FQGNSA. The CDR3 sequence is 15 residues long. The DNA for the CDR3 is TGTGCCAGCAGCTTTGGACTAGCGGGCACCGGGGAGCTGTTTTTT. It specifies CASSFGLAGTGELFF.

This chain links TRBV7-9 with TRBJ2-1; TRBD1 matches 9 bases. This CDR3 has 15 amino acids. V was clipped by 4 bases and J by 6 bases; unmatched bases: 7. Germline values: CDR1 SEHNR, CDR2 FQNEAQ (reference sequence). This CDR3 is CASSSGQGKVNEQFF. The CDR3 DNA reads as TGTGCCAGCAGCTCCGGACAGGGGAAAGTCAATGAGCAGTTCTTC.

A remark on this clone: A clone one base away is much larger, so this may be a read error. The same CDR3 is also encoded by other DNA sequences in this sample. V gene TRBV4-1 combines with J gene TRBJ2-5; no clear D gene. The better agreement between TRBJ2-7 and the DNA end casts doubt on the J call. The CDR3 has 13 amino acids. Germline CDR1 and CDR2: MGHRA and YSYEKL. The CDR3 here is CASSQGLGYEQYF. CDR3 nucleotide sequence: TGCGCCAGCAGCCAAGGACTTGGCTACGAGCAGTACTTC.

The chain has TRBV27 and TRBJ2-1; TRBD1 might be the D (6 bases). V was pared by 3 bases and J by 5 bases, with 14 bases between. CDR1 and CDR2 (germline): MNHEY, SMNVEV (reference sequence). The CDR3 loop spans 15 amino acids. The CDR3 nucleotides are TGTGCCAGCAGTTTTTTCGGACAGTACCACAATGAGCAGTTCTTC. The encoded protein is CASSFFGQYHNEQFF.

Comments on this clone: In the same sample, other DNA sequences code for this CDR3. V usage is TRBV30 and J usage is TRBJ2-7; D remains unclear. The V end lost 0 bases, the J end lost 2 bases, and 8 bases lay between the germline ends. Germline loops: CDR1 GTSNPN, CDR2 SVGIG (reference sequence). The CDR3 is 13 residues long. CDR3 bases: TGTGCCTGGAGTGTAGATGGACCCTACGAGCAGTACTTC. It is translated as CAWSVDGPYEQYF. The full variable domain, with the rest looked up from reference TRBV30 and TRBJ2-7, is SQTIHQWPATLVQPVGSPLSLECTVEGTSNPNLYWYRQAAGRGLQLLFYSVGIGQISSEVPQNLSASRPQDRQFILSSKKLLLSDSGFYLCAWSVDGPYEQYFGPGTRLTVT.

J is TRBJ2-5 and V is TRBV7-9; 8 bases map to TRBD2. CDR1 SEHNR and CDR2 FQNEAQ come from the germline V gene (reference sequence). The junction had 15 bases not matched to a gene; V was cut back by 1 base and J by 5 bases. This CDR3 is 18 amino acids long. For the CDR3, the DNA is TGTGCCAGCAGCTTAGGTGCTGGGTTGGGGACTAGGTGGGAGACCCAGTACTTC. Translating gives CASSLGAGLGTRWETQYF.

The CDR3, as DNA: TGTGCCAGTAGTACGAGCCGGGACAGAAAACACCTGAAAGGAGCTTTCTTT. This encodes CASSTSRDRKHLKGAFF. The chain couples TRBV19 to TRBJ1-1, with TRBD1 matching over 7 bases. This CDR3 is 17 amino acids long. V lost 4 bases, J lost 10 bases, and 21 bases stayed unmatched. CDR1 is LNHDA and CDR2 is SQIVND in the germline V gene (reference sequence).

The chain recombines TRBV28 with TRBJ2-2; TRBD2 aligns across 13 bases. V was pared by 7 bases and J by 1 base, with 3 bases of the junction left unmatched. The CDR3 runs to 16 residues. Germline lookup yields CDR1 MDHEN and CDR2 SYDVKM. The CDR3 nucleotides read TGTGCCAGCACCGGGACTAGCGGGGAGAACACCGGGGAGCTGTTTTTT. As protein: CASTGTSGENTGELFF.

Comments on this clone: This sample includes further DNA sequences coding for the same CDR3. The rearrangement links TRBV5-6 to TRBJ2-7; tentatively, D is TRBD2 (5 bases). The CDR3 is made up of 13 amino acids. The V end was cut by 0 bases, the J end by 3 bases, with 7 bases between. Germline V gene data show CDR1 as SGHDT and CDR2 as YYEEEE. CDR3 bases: TGTGCCAGCAGCTTGGCGGGGAACTACGAGCAGTACTTC. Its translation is CASSLAGNYEQYF.

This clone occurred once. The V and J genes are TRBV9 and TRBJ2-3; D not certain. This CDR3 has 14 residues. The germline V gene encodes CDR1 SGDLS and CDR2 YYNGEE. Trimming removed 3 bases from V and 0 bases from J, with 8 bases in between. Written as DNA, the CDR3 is TGTGCCAGCAGCGAGAACCCCAGCACAGATACGCAGTATTTT. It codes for CASSENPSTDTQYF. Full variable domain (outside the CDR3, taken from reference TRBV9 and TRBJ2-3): DSGVTQTPKHLITATGQRVTLRCSPRSGDLSVYWYQQSLDQGLQFLIQYYNGEERAKGNILERFSAQQFPDLHSELNLSSLELGDSALYFCASSENPSTDTQYFGPGTRLTVL.

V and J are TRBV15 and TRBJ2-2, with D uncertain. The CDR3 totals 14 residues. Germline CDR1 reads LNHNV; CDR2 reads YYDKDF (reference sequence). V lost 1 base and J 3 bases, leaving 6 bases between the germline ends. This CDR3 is CATSRVPDTGELFF. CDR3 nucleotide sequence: TGTGCCACCAGCAGAGTGCCGGACACCGGGGAGCTGTTTTTT.

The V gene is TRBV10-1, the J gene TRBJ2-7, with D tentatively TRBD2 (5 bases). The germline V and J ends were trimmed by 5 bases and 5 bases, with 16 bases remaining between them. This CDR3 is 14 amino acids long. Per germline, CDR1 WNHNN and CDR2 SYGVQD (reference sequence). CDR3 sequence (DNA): TGCGCCAGCAGTCGGGATCTTCGAGAGAACGAGCAGTACTTC. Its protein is CASSRDLRENEQYF.

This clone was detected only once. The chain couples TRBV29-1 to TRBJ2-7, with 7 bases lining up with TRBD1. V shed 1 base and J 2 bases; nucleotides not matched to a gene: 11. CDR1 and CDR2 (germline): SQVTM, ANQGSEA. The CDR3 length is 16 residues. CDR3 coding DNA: TGCAGCGTTGAAGGGAGTGAAGGGGGCGCAGCCTACGAGCAGTACTTC. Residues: CSVEGSEGGAAYEQYF.

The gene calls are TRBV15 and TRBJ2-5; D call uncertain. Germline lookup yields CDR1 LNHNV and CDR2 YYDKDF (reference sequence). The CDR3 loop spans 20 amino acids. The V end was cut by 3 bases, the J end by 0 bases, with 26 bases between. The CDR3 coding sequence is TGTGCCACCAGCAGCCTCCGAAGGCCCTTCCGGGCCTCGAACCAAGAGACCCAGTACTTC. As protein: CATSSLRRPFRASNQETQYF.

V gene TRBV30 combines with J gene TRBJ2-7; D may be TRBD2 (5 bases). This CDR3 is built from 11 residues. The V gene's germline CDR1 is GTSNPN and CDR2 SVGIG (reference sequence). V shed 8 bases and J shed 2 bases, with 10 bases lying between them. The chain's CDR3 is CAARAPYEQYF. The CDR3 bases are TGTGCCGCGAGGGCCCCCTACGAGCAGTACTTC.

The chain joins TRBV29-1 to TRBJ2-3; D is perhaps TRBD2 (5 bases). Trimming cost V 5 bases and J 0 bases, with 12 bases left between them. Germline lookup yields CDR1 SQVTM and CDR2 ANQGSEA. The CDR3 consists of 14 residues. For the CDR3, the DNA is TGCAGCGTTAACATTGGGGAGAGCACAGATACGCAGTATTTT. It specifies CSVNIGESTDTQYF.

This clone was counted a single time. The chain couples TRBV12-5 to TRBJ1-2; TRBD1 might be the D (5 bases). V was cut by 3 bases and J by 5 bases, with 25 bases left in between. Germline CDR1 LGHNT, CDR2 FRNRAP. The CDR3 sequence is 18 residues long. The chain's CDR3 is CASGFTRGGVSLEYGYTF. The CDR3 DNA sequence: TGTGCTAGTGGTTTTACGCGGGGAGGGGTTTCGTTAGAATATGGCTACACCTTC. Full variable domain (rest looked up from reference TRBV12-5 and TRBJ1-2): DARVTQTPRHKVTEMGQEVTMRCQPILGHNTVFWYRQTMMQGLELLAYFRNRAPLDDSGMPKDRFSAEMPDATLATLKIQPSEPRDSAVYFCASGFTRGGVSLEYGYTFGSGTRLTVV.

The CDR3 DNA sequence: TGTGCCAGCAGTTACTCCCTCACCGGGGAGCTGTTTTTT. It yields the protein CASSYSLTGELFF. The chain uses TRBV6-5 and TRBJ2-2; D is unresolved. The length of the CDR3 is 13 residues. V was cut by 0 bases and J by 4 bases, with 3 bases left in between. The germline CDR1 and CDR2 sequences are MNHEY and SVGAGI.

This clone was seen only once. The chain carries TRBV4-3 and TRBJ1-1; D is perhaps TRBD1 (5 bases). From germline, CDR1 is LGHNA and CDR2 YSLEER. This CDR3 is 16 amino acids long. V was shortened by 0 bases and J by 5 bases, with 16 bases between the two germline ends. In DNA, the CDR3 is TGCGCCAGCAGCCAAGATCAAGTGAGGGGTTGGACTGAAGCTTTCTTT. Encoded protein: CASSQDQVRGWTEAFF.

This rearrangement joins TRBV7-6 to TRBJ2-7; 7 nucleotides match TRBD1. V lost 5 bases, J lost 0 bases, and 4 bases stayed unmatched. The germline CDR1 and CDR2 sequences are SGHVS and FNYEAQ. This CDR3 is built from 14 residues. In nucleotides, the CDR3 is TGTGCCAGCAGCGCAGACAGGGCCTCCTACGAGCAGTACTTC. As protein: CASSADRASYEQYF.

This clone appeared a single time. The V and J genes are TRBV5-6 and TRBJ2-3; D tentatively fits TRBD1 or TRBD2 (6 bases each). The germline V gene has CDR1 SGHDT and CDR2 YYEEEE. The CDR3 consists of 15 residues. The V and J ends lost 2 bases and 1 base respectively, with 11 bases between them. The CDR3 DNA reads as TGTGCCAGCAGCTTCGGGGGCGGGGGCACAGATACGCAGTATTTT. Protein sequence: CASSFGGGGTDTQYF.

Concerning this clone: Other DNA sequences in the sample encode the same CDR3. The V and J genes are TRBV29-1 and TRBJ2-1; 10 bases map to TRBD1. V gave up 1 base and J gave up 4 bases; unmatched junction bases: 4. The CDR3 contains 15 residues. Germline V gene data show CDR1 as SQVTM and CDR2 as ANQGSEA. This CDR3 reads CSVEGTGGSYNEQFF. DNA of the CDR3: TGCAGCGTTGAAGGGACAGGGGGTTCTTACAATGAGCAGTTCTTC.

The CDR3 DNA reads as TGTGCCAGCAGCCCCCGACTAGCGCATGAGCAGTTCTTC. Protein sequence: CASSPRLAHEQFF. This sequence joins TRBV13 and TRBJ2-1; TRBD2 agrees at 8 bases. The length of the CDR3 is 13 residues. Germline V CDR1 and CDR2: PRHDT, FYEKMQ (reference sequence). The trim removed 5 bases at V and 8 bases at J, leaving 5 bases unmatched. Using reference TRBV13 and TRBJ2-1 for the parts outside the CDR3, the full variable domain is AAGVIQSPRHLIKEKRETATLKCYPIPRHDTVYWYQQGPGQDPQFLISFYEKMQSDKGSIPDRFSAQQFSDYHSELNMSSLELGDSALYFCASSPRLAHEQFFGPGTRLTVL.